This TCR beta chain was identified during a study of blood T cell repertoires in COVID-19. Study as a whole: PBMCs, B-cell-depleted T cells, or T cells were the source of the cDNA or gDNA that made up the material.

Participant-reported clinical history was the basis for cohort assignment. This CDR3 has 14 residues. From germline, CDR1 is MDHEN and CDR2 SYDVKM. Between the trimmed V and J ends, which lost 4 bases and 3 bases, there was a span of 10 bases. The repertoire was sequenced with immunoSEQ multiplex PCR; TCRdb's copy has only in-frame clones and lacks some. The table records under 300,000 clones, roughly 85% of them present only once. The chain employs TRBV28 and TRBJ1-5, with a possible D match to TRBD1 (5 bases). This TCR was sampled from a woman aged 45-60 years who had recovered from COVID-19. Input material: PBMCs or T cells enriched from blood (not recorded which). The CDR3 bases are TGTGCCAGCAGTTCCCCAGGGTACAATCAGCCCCAGCATTTT. Protein: CASSSPGYNQPQHF.